Presented here are 30 T cell receptor beta chains from one specimen sequenced in a study of T cell clones after liver transplantation. Profiled with immunoSEQ multiplex PCR; TCRdb holds only in-frame clones, not every one. The repertoire holds about 74,000 clones, with under 90% as singletons. The sequencing used CD4+ T cells from blood, collected before liver transplant. These receptors all come from a human donor who received a liver transplant.

The CDR3 DNA reads TGCGCCAGCACTTATTGGGGGCAGTACTTC. Translated: CASTYWGQYF. The chain joins TRBV23-1 to TRBJ2-7; D ambiguous. TRBV23-1 is an open reading frame, and its role is uncertain. The CDR3 is made up of 10 amino acids. The germline V and J ends were trimmed by 7 bases and 9 bases, with 10 bases remaining between them.

The rearrangement links TRBV19 to TRBJ2-7, with 8 bases matching TRBD2. The CDR3 sequence is 15 residues long. CDR1 and CDR2 from the germline V gene are LNHDA and SQIVND (reference sequence). Unmatched junction bases numbered 9, after V lost 5 bases and J lost 3 bases. CDR3 loop: CASSETSGGLYEQYF. The CDR3 nucleotides are TGTGCCAGTAGTGAAACTAGCGGAGGACTCTACGAGCAGTACTTC.

This clone came up a few times. V gene TRBV16 combines with J gene TRBJ2-7; the D gene is possibly TRBD2 (5 bases). Germline V gene sequence: CDR1 KGHSY, CDR2 FQNENV. V was cut by 1 base and J by 3 bases, with 10 bases left in between. The CDR3 has 14 amino acids. This CDR3 is CASSQFERIYEQYF. The CDR3 nucleotides read TGTGCCAGCAGCCAATTTGAGCGGATCTACGAGCAGTACTTC.

This clone has just a few counts. The chain links TRBV19 to TRBJ1-5, with D uncertain. V dropped 9 bases and J dropped 2 bases, with 11 bases sitting between them. The germline gives CDR1 LNHDA, CDR2 SQIVND (reference sequence). CDR3 length: 13 amino acids. CDR3 in amino acids: CASGNTGNQPQHF. The CDR3 nucleotides are TGTGCCAGCGGTAACACAGGCAATCAGCCCCAGCATTTT.

The CDR3 bases are TGCGCCAGCAGCCCAGGACTCGCCGGGGAGACCCAGTACTTC. As protein: CASSPGLAGETQYF. The chain employs TRBV4-3 and TRBJ2-5; possibly TRBD2 for D (5 bases). V gave up 4 bases and J gave up 5 bases, with 14 bases separating them. The CDR3 sequence is 14 residues long. Germline CDR1 reads LGHNA; CDR2 reads YSLEER.

This chain links TRBV7-3 with TRBJ2-3, with D uncertain. The CDR3 runs 14 residues. V lost 1 base to trimming and J lost 2 bases, with 7 bases between them. Germline values: CDR1 SGHTA, CDR2 FQGTGA. CDR3 sequence reads: CASSLSTYTDTQYF. The CDR3 DNA reads as TGTGCCAGCAGCTTAAGTACTTACACAGATACGCAGTATTTT.

The chain recombines TRBV7-2 with TRBJ1-2; no firm D call. The CDR3 runs 14 residues. Germline V gene sequence: CDR1 SGHTA, CDR2 FQGNSA. With 4 bases removed from V and 7 bases from J, the gap between germline ends came to 16 bases. The CDR3, as DNA: TGTGCCAGCAGCTCTCACGCAGTGGAGGGTGGCTACACCTTC. Translating it yields CASSSHAVEGGYTF.

The rearrangement joins TRBV2 to TRBJ2-3; 7 nucleotides agree with TRBD2. V lost 6 bases and J lost 4; bases outside the gene matches: 7. The CDR3 totals 14 residues. Germline loops: CDR1 SNHLY, CDR2 FYNNEI. The CDR3 sequence: CASRRRELADTQYF. In DNA, the CDR3 is TGTGCCAGCAGACGGCGGGAGCTGGCAGATACGCAGTATTTT.

The gene calls are TRBV7-8 and TRBJ2-5, with D unresolved. The V gene's germline CDR1 is SGHVS and CDR2 FQNEAQ. V shed 2 bases and J shed 5 bases, with 9 bases lying between them. This CDR3 contains 13 residues. The CDR3 DNA follows: TGTGCCAGCAGCTTAATAGTGGGTGAGACCCAGTACTTC. This gives the protein CASSLIVGETQYF.

The chain combines TRBV28 with TRBJ2-5; D is possibly TRBD1 (6 bases). CDR3 length: 18 amino acids. Trimming removed 1 base from V and 2 bases from J, with 20 bases in between. Germline-derived CDR1 and CDR2 are MDHEN and SYDVKM. The CDR3 DNA is TGTGCCAGCAGTTTATTCCGGTTAACAGGGCACCCACAAGAGACCCAGTACTTC. The encoded protein is CASSLFRLTGHPQETQYF.

The genes are TRBV27 and TRBJ2-5, with D perhaps matching TRBD2 (5 bases). Germline loops: CDR1 MNHEY, CDR2 SMNVEV (reference sequence). This CDR3 has 13 amino acids. Trimming stripped 5 bases from V and 4 bases from J, with 11 bases between. The CDR3 sequence is CASSPPGLETQYF. The DNA of the CDR3 is TGTGCCAGCAGTCCCCCGGGGTTAGAGACCCAGTACTTC.

V gene TRBV5-1 combines with J gene TRBJ2-1; D not certain. The germline V and J ends were trimmed by 0 bases and 9 bases, with 13 bases remaining between them. Germline V gene lookup returns CDR1 SGHRS and CDR2 YFSETQ. This CDR3 has 14 residues. DNA for the CDR3: TGCGCCAGCAGCTTGGAGGCTAGTTGGGGTGAGCAGTTCTTC. Its translation: CASSLEASWGEQFF.

This clone was detected only once. One junction end disagrees with the germline gene, perhaps due to a read error. The rearrangement uses TRBV7-7 and TRBJ1-1; tentative D call: TRBD1 (5 bases). The CDR3 loop spans 13 amino acids. The germline V gene encodes CDR1 SSHAT and CDR2 FNYEAQ (reference sequence). The CDR3 is CASSRDRNTEAFF. CDR3 in DNA: TGTGCTAGCAGCAGAGACAGGAACACTGAAGCTTTCTTT. The variable domain in full, with the rest retrieved from reference TRBV7-7 and TRBJ1-1, is GAGVSQSPRYKVTKRGQDVTLRCDPISSHATLYWYQQALGQGPEFLTYFNYEAQPDKSGLPSDRFSAERPEGSISTLTIQRTEQRDSAMYRCASSRDRNTEAFFGQGTRLTVV.

The J gene is TRBJ2-2, the V gene TRBV5-1; 9 positions match TRBD2. CDR3 length: 16 residues. V was pared by 0 bases and J by 3 bases, with 3 bases of the junction left unmatched. Germline assignment: CDR1 SGHRS and CDR2 YFSETQ. Here the CDR3 reads CASSLVSGSDTGELFF. CDR3 DNA sequence: TGCGCCAGCAGCTTGGTTAGCGGGAGCGACACCGGGGAGCTGTTTTTT.

The V call is TRBV12-2, the J call TRBJ2-1; the tabulated D call, TRBD2, remains unverified against the DNA. TRBV12-2 is shown as a pseudogene. The CDR3 is 20 residues long. This chain's CDR3 is CASRLARASGVGDQSNEQFF. The DNA for the CDR3 is TGTGCAAGTCGCTTAGCGAGGGCTAGCGGGGTAGGGGATCAGAGCAATGAGCAGTTCTTC.

The rearrangement links TRBV25-1 to TRBJ1-4; TRBD1 is a possible D gene (5 bases). CDR3 length: 16 residues. V lost 0 bases to trimming and J lost 4 bases, with 12 bases between them. Germline values: CDR1 MGHDK, CDR2 SYGVNS. The DNA of the CDR3 is TGTGCCAGCAGTGAATATCTGGGGGAGAGTAATGAAAAACTGTTTTTT. Protein product: CASSEYLGESNEKLFF.

The V call is TRBV5-6, the J call TRBJ2-6; D is ambiguous. This CDR3 region has 14 residues. Trimming cost V 4 bases and J 4 bases, with 9 bases left between them. The germline gives CDR1 SGHDT, CDR2 YYEEEE. The CDR3 DNA reads TGTGCCAGCAGCCCCTTACAGGGGGCCAACGTCCTGACTTTC. Amino acids: CASSPLQGANVLTF.

This clone was seen a handful of times. The chain uses TRBV11-3 and TRBJ2-2; maybe TRBD2 (6 bases). V dropped 3 bases and J dropped 1 base, with 9 bases sitting between them. The CDR3 has 15 residues. Germline CDR1 is SGHNT and CDR2 is YENEEA. The CDR3 sequence: CASSFGGVNTGELFF. The CDR3 nucleotides read TGTGCCAGCAGCTTTGGCGGGGTGAACACCGGGGAGCTGTTTTTT.

The chain couples TRBV7-2 to TRBJ2-4; D possibly corresponds to TRBD2 (6 bases). Germline V gene lookup returns CDR1 SGHTA and CDR2 FQGNSA. The V end was cut by 3 bases, the J end by 8 bases, with 17 bases between. The CDR3 consists of 15 residues. DNA of the CDR3: TGTGCCAGCAGCTTGGAGTGGCGGCGGGACCACATTCAGTACTTC. Translating it yields CASSLEWRRDHIQYF.

The CDR3 spells CASSLREFTNEQFF. DNA for the CDR3: TGTGCCAGTTCCTTGCGGGAGTTTACTAATGAGCAGTTCTTC. This sequence joins TRBV19 and TRBJ2-1; 7 bases match TRBD2. V lost 8 bases and J lost 7; bases outside the gene matches: 11. This CDR3 is built from 14 residues. Germline V CDR1 and CDR2: LNHDA, SQIVND (reference sequence).

This chain uses TRBV18 with TRBJ2-2, with 7 nucleotides matching TRBD1. The CDR3 totals 15 residues. V was clipped by 3 bases and J by 2 bases; unmatched bases: 3. Germline values: CDR1 KGHSH, CDR2 LQKENI. The CDR3 loop is CASSPRDRNTGELFF. For the CDR3, the DNA is TGTGCCAGCTCACCCCGGGACAGAAACACCGGGGAGCTGTTTTTT.

The V call is TRBV29-1, the J call TRBJ1-2; D unclear. The CDR3 covers 15 residues. Per the germline V gene, CDR1 is SQVTM and CDR2 is ANQGSEA. Trimming shortened V by 4 bases and J by 0 bases, and 15 bases separated the two germline ends. The CDR3 spells CSVVIGSQSNYGYTF. The CDR3 coding sequence is TGCAGCGTTGTTATAGGGTCCCAATCTAACTATGGCTACACCTTC.

The genes are TRBV19 and TRBJ2-3; 9 nucleotides match TRBD2. This CDR3 spans 16 amino acids. CDR1 LNHDA and CDR2 SQIVND come from the germline V gene (reference sequence). V gave up 4 bases and J gave up 3 bases; unmatched junction bases: 8. The CDR3, as DNA: TGTGCCAGTAGTAGGGATAGCGGGAGTAGAACAGATACGCAGTATTTT. This codes for CASSRDSGSRTDTQYF.

Only one count was recorded for this clone. Here the CDR3 reads CASTDLPRQATNTGELFF. The CDR3 nucleotides are TGTGCCAGCACTGACCTACCCCGACAGGCCACGAACACCGGGGAGCTGTTTTTT. The chain links TRBV28 to TRBJ2-2; D is perhaps TRBD1 (6 bases). V was cut by 7 bases and J by 0 bases, with 21 bases left in between. The CDR3 is 18 amino acids. Per the germline V gene, CDR1 is MDHEN and CDR2 is SYDVKM.

The J gene is TRBJ2-1, the V gene TRBV7-2; the D is unclear. This CDR3 region has 12 residues. Germline V CDR1 and CDR2: SGHTA, FQGNSA. Trimming stripped 0 bases from V and 15 bases from J, with 12 bases between. The CDR3 nucleotides are TGTGCCAGCAGCTTAGCAGGCTTCTTTTGGTTCTTC. Translated: CASSLAGFFWFF.

The chain is built from TRBV6-6 and TRBJ1-2, with a possible D match to TRBD1 (5 bases). Germline CDR1 reads MNHNY; CDR2 reads SVGAGI (reference sequence). CDR3 length equals 14 residues. V was pared by 1 base and J by 2 bases, with 8 bases between. CDR3 coding DNA: TGTGCCAGCAGTTACTTGGGGGGGAACTATGGCTACACCTTC. Encoded protein: CASSYLGGNYGYTF.

The rearrangement joins TRBV28 to TRBJ1-2, with 7 bases that match TRBD1. Trimming cost V 2 bases and J 2 bases; bases outside gene matches: 5. Germline lookup yields CDR1 MDHEN and CDR2 SYDVKM. The CDR3 covers 15 residues. The CDR3 loop reads CASSLRVGQNYGYTF. The CDR3 coding sequence is TGTGCCAGCAGTTTAAGAGTGGGACAGAACTATGGCTACACCTTC.

The chain recombines TRBV7-9 with TRBJ2-1; 10 bases fit TRBD2. CDR1 and CDR2 from the germline V gene are SEHNR and FQNEAQ (reference sequence). The CDR3 consists of 17 residues. V lost 5 bases to trimming and J lost 8 bases; unmatched junction nucleotides: 15. CDR3 amino acids: CASSLRWTSGTGDEQFF. CDR3 nucleotide sequence: TGTGCCAGCAGCCTCCGGTGGACTAGCGGAACGGGGGATGAGCAGTTCTTC.

V gene TRBV28 combines with J gene TRBJ2-5, with 7 bases lining up with TRBD2. CDR3 size: 15 residues. Trimming took 5 bases from V and 2 from J; bases not matched to a gene: 8. Germline V gene data show CDR1 as MDHEN and CDR2 as SYDVKM. CDR3 loop: CASSLVRRGQETQYF. The CDR3 bases are TGTGCCAGCAGTCTTGTGAGGCGGGGGCAAGAGACCCAGTACTTC.

The chain has TRBV19 and TRBJ2-7, with D tentatively TRBD2 (5 bases). The CDR3 spans 14 residues. The germline CDR1 and CDR2 sequences are LNHDA and SQIVND (reference sequence). The ends were cut back, 6 bases at V and 0 bases at J, with 12 bases in the middle. For the CDR3, the DNA is TGTGCCAGTAGGAGGGAGATAAGCTCCTACGAGCAGTACTTC. Amino acids: CASRREISSYEQYF.